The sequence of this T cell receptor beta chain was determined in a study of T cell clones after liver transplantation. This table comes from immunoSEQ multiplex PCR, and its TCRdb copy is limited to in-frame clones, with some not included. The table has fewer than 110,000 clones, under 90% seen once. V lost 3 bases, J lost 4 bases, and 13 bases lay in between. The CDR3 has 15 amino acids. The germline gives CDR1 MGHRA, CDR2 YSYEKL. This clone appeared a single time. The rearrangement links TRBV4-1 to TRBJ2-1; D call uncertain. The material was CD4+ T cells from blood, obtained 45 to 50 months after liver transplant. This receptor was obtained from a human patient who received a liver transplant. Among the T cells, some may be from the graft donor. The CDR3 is CASSQDSGGYNEQFF. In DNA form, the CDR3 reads TGCGCCAGCAGCCAGGATTCGGGTGGGTACAATGAGCAGTTCTTC.